The present TCR beta chain was sequenced within a study of radiotherapy plus CTLA-4 blockade in lung cancer. Study-wide background: Disease control was achieved by over 25% of patients, and objective responses by 18%.

About this clone: Antigen specificity is unknown.

The CDR3 contains 14 residues. The ends lost 7 bases at V and 4 bases at J; junction bases unmatched: 8. The V gene's germline CDR1 is SQVTM and CDR2 ANQGSEA. Data came from immunoSEQ multiplex PCR; TCRdb stores just in-frame clones and leaves some out. The sample lists tens of thousands of clones; approximately 86% were seen once. Focal radiation was given together with CTLA-4 blockade (ipilimumab) to patients with chemo-refractory metastatic non-small-cell lung cancer. Study-wide results and caveats: It was early blood T cell clone dynamics, with interferon-beta, that reportedly best predicted response. In blood, TCR clones derived from the tumor expanded after radiotherapy plus ipilimumab.

This clonotype was obtained from a human donor with non-small cell lung cancer that progressed on radiotherapy plus ipilimumab. This chain links TRBV29-1 with TRBJ1-3; 9 nucleotides match TRBD1. The source was peripheral blood, collected from a patient treated with radiotherapy plus ipilimumab. In DNA, the CDR3 is TGCAGCGCGAAACAGGGGGCCACCGGAAACACCATATATTTT. Translated, it gives CSAKQGATGNTIYF.